This record concerns one T cell receptor beta chain sequence. The antigen is unknown. This record comes from a study of siplizumab effects on memory and regulatory T cells. Assays examined roughly 9.2 x 10^4 TCR templates per sample. Sequenced by immunoSEQ multiplex PCR; TCRdb stores in-frame clones only, minus some. The sample contains some 96,000 clones, around 93% of which appear only once. General study results and limits: Unstimulated subsets accounted for the mapping of only a minor share of the clones that were alloreactive. A significant reduction in alloreactive sequences traceable to unstimulated CD4+ memory cells was produced by siplizumab. Naive T cells appeared more diverse than memory cells and seemed to be major alloresponse contributors.

Per germline, CDR1 SGHAT and CDR2 FQNNGV. The CDR3 covers 13 residues. V gave up 7 bases and J gave up 3 bases, with 13 bases separating them. Specimen: non-Treg CD4+ T cells sorted from blood. The clonotype originates from a human donor in good health. V is TRBV11-2 and J is TRBJ2-7; possibly TRBD1 or TRBD2 for D (5 bases each). The CDR3 sequence: CASTHGTGYEQYF. The CDR3 DNA follows: TGTGCCAGCACCCACGGGACCGGCTACGAGCAGTACTTC.